The sequence of this TCR beta chain was determined in a study of OX40 agonist ivuxolimab in advanced cancers. Across the study: Patients received the agonistic anti-OX40 (CD134) antibody ivuxolimab. Mean age approximately 55 years, range about 23 to 85; around 80% male. In three patients, partial responses were observed, one with hepatocellular carcinoma and two with cutaneous melanoma.

Libraries were prepared by immunoSEQ multiplex PCR; TCRdb keeps only in-frame clonotypes and omits some of them. Among some 15,000 clones, around 83% were seen once, and the ten largest hold approximately 13%. This clone was recorded only once. Its specificity is unknown. The CDR3 has 12 amino acids. Trimming left V 2 bases short and J 12 bases short, with 13 bases between. The germline CDR1 and CDR2 sequences are SNHLY and FYNNEI. The study's findings and limits: The study found that CD8+ T cells averaged more expanded clones than CD4+.

Source: CD4+ or CD8+ T cells sorted from blood, taken in a trial of the OX40 agonist ivuxolimab. V usage is TRBV2 and J usage is TRBJ2-5; the D is unclear. This clonotype was sampled from an adult with an advanced solid tumor such as melanoma, head and neck, liver or kidney cancer. CDR3 protein: CASSELVRSEYF. The CDR3 DNA sequence: TGTGCCAGCAGTGAATTGGTCAGGAGTGAGTACTTC.